These T cell receptor beta chains were read from a single sample in a study of cytomegalovirus exposure and HLA in healthy donors. Profiling relied on immunoSEQ multiplex PCR, and the TCRdb table lists in-frame clones only, not all of them. The sample lists some 160,000 clones, 70% to 80% seen once, with 1.4% in the top ten. Sequences were obtained from PBMCs. The receptor source for this set is a male donor in good health and CMV-seronegative. The CDR3 runs from the conserved cysteine through the conserved F or W. A D gene is named only where the DNA matches it firmly. Rows may omit the clone size; those that give it use once, few, many or a size class.

abundance	d_gene	v_gene	j_gene	CDR3aa	CDR3nt
few	TRBD2	TRBV18	TRBJ2-1	CASSSQSGLAGGSEQFF	TGTGCCAGCTCATCACAATCGGGACTAGCGGGAGGTAGTGAGCAGTTCTTC
.	TRBD1	TRBV5-1	TRBJ2-2	CASSGTGGYGTGELFF	TGCGCCAGCAGCGGAACAGGGGGCTACGGTACCGGGGAGCTGTTTTTT
.	.	TRBV5-1	TRBJ1-1	CASSLTALTEAFF	TGCGCCAGCAGCTTGACAGCTCTCACTGAAGCTTTCTTT
.	TRBD1	TRBV6-1	TRBJ2-7	CASSEGSWDRVSYEQYF	TGTGCCAGCAGTGAAGGGAGTTGGGACAGGGTCTCCTACGAGCAGTACTTC
few	.	TRBV5-6	TRBJ1-5	CASSDQGALNQPQHF	TGTGCCAGCAGCGACCAGGGCGCTCTGAATCAGCCCCAGCATTTT
.	TRBD1	TRBV5-4	TRBJ2-4	CASSLSGTVDIQYF	TGTGCCAGCAGCTTATCCGGGACAGTGGACATTCAGTACTTC
.	.	TRBV7-2	TRBJ2-5	CASSKIGTVQETQYF	TGTGCCAGCAGCAAGATAGGTACAGTACAAGAGACCCAGTACTTC
.	.	TRBV6-5	TRBJ2-7	CASSYRGDLGYEQYF	TGTGCCAGCAGTTACCGCGGGGACTTGGGCTACGAGCAGTACTTC
.	.	TRBV30	TRBJ2-1	CAWRRFLSGSYNEQFF	TGTGCCTGGAGACGATTCCTTAGCGGCTCCTACAATGAGCAGTTCTTC
.	.	TRBV5-1	TRBJ2-1	CASSLAPNSGPSNEQFF	TGCGCCAGCAGCTTGGCCCCCAATAGCGGACCTTCCAATGAGCAGTTCTTC
.	.	TRBV9	TRBJ2-7	CASSADAAGYEQYF	TGTGCCAGCAGCGCGGACGCCGCGGGCTACGAGCAGTACTTC
.	TRBD1	TRBV19	TRBJ1-1	CASMGQGNTEAFF	TGTGCCAGTATGGGACAGGGGAACACTGAAGCTTTCTTT
.	TRBD1	TRBV5-1	TRBJ1-6	CASSWDRENSPLHF	TGCGCCAGCAGCTGGGACAGGGAAAATTCACCCCTCCACTTT
.	TRBD1	TRBV7-6	TRBJ2-2	CASRDSGTASTGELFF	TGTGCCAGCAGGGACTCCGGGACAGCGAGCACCGGGGAGCTGTTTTTT
.	.	TRBV21-1	TRBJ2-7	CATPSTAFYEQYF	TGTGCCACCCCCTCGACAGCCTTTTACGAGCAGTACTTC
.	.	TRBV30	TRBJ1-1	CAWSPPNGLTEAFF	TGTGCCTGGAGTCCCCCGAACGGTCTCACTGAAGCTTTCTTT
.	TRBD1	TRBV11-2	TRBJ1-2	CASSSPGQGVYGYTF	TGTGCCAGCAGCTCTCCGGGACAGGGGGTCTATGGCTACACCTTC
.	.	TRBV2	TRBJ2-3	CASSVRGSLPDTQYF	TGTGCCAGCAGCGTGCGGGGATCTCTTCCAGATACGCAGTATTTT
once	.	TRBV19	TRBJ2-2	CASSIVRGNTGELFF	TGTGCCAGTAGTATAGTGCGGGGGAACACCGGGGAGCTGTTTTTT
.	TRBD1	TRBV18	TRBJ1-3	CASSPTVTGQGSSGNTIYF	TGTGCCAGCTCACCAACCGTAACGGGACAGGGGAGCTCTGGAAACACCATATATTTT
.	.	TRBV19	TRBJ1-3	CASSPMDSTFSSGNTIYF	TGTGCCAGTAGTCCCATGGACAGCACCTTCAGCTCTGGAAACACCATATATTTT
few	.	TRBV6-6	TRBJ1-2	CASTLGGAYGYTF	TGTGCCAGCACGCTGGGGGGGGCCTATGGCTACACCTTC
.	TRBD1	TRBV9	TRBJ1-1	CASSVSTGGTEAFF	TGTGCCAGCAGCGTCTCTACAGGGGGCACTGAAGCTTTCTTT
.	TRBD2	TRBV27	TRBJ2-1	CASKSAGGDNEQFF	TGTGCCAGCAAGTCAGCGGGGGGAGACAATGAGCAGTTCTTC
.	.	TRBV10-3	TRBJ1-1	CAISPEEDTEAFF	TGTGCCATCAGTCCAGAAGAGGATACTGAAGCTTTCTTT
once	.	TRBV6-1	TRBJ1-1	CASRRPDSNTEAFF	TGTGCCAGCAGGCGCCCCGACAGTAACACTGAAGCTTTCTTT